Included here is one TCR beta chain sequence, with context. The data belong to a study of blood T cell repertoires in COVID-19. Study as a whole: Researchers got acute and convalescent COVID-19 samples from the United States, Italy and Spain. T cells, B-cell-depleted T cells, or PBMCs supplied cDNA or gDNA.

Trimming took 0 bases from V and 5 from J, leaving 10 bases between them. The germline V gene encodes CDR1 SGHDN and CDR2 FVKESK. This CDR3 has 14 residues. As handled by the study authors: Amplification of reference gene primers provided the estimated nucleated cell counts. Measured with immunoSEQ multiplex PCR; TCRdb has only the in-frame clones, and not every one. The D gene and trimming were derived from the DNA, and the V and J assignments and clone size from that table. The profile shows tens of thousands of clones, around 90% of them singletons. The chain recombines TRBV14 with TRBJ1-1, with D maybe TRBD1 (5 bases). The sample comprised peripheral blood. The clonotype comes from a man in his fifties or sixties with COVID-19, enrolled during active disease. The CDR3 protein is CASSQEIGGTEAFF. The CDR3 nucleotides read TGTGCCAGCAGCCAAGAAATCGGGGGGACTGAAGCTTTCTTT.